These 14 T cell receptor beta chains originate from one sample sequenced in a study of cytomegalovirus exposure and HLA in healthy donors. It was with 60 Vbeta and 13 Jbeta primers that the PCR ran. TCRdb's copy holds only in-frame clones and misses some; the assay was immunoSEQ multiplex PCR. The table records some 220,000 clones, about 77% of them present only once. The specimen sequenced was PBMCs. The source of these receptors is a boy between 10 and 17 years old in good health and CMV-seronegative.

The chain recombines TRBV27 with TRBJ1-2, with 10 positions matching TRBD1. The CDR3 totals 14 residues. The germline CDR1 and CDR2 sequences are MNHEY and SMNVEV (reference sequence). V trimming: 2 bases; J trimming: 6 bases; junction bases outside the gene matches: 3. CDR3 sequence reads: CASSLLGQGDGYTF. CDR3 coding DNA: TGTGCCAGCAGTTTACTCGGACAGGGGGATGGCTACACCTTC.

The chain recombines TRBV6-1 with TRBJ2-1, with 7 nucleotides matching TRBD2. CDR3 length: 14 amino acids. CDR1 is MNHNS, CDR2 SASEGT, per germline. With 7 bases clipped from V and 3 bases from J, the junction kept 6 bases outside the gene matches. Here the CDR3 DNA reads TGTGCCAGCACTTTGCGCGGGAGCTACAATGAGCAGTTCTTC. Its protein is CASTLRGSYNEQFF.

The V and J genes are TRBV6-5 and TRBJ1-6; a possible D gene is TRBD1 (5 bases). Germline loops: CDR1 MNHEY, CDR2 SVGAGI. The germline V and J ends were trimmed by 5 bases and 11 bases, with 13 bases remaining between them. The CDR3 has 13 residues. The CDR3 here is CASSGARATPLHF. CDR3 in DNA: TGTGCCAGCAGTGGGGCCAGGGCGACACCCCTCCACTTT.

The chain recombines TRBV11-3 with TRBJ2-7; 13 nucleotides align to TRBD2. This CDR3 is built from 15 residues. Unmatched junction bases numbered 8, after V lost 5 bases and J lost 7 bases. Germline CDR1 and CDR2: SGHNT and YENEEA. CDR3 in DNA: TGTGCCAGCAGCCTACTAGCGGGGGGGCCGGGAGAGCAGTACTTC. Its protein is CASSLLAGGPGEQYF.

The chain couples TRBV27 to TRBJ1-2, with TRBD1 matching over 7 bases. Looked up from germline, CDR1 is MNHEY and CDR2 is SMNVEV (reference sequence). With 6 bases clipped from V and 2 bases from J, the junction kept 15 bases outside the gene matches. CDR3 length: 17 residues. The CDR3 loop is CASSLTGIGSSNYGYTF. The CDR3 coding sequence is TGTGCCAGCAGCCTGACAGGGATAGGATCTTCGAACTATGGCTACACCTTC.

The chain employs TRBV6-6 and TRBJ2-7, with D uncertain. The CDR3 loop spans 12 amino acids. The germline V gene has CDR1 MNHNY and CDR2 SVGAGI (reference sequence). V lost 3 bases and J 4 bases, leaving 7 bases between the germline ends. The CDR3 region has the DNA TGTGCCAGCAGTTATGTCCGGTACGAGCAGTACTTC. Encoded protein: CASSYVRYEQYF.

In regard to this clone: Other DNA sequences from this sample encode an identical CDR3 as well. V is TRBV6-5 and J is TRBJ2-7; TRBD1 matches at 10 bases. V trimming: 2 bases; J trimming: 2 bases; junction bases outside the gene matches: 0. The CDR3 runs to 14 residues. From germline, CDR1 is MNHEY and CDR2 SVGAGI. In DNA form, the CDR3 reads TGTGCCAGCAGTTACGGACAGGGGGCCTACGAGCAGTACTTC. Amino acid sequence: CASSYGQGAYEQYF.

This clone was seen only a few times. The chain joins TRBV30 to TRBJ2-3, with TRBD1 matching 9 bases. CDR1 and CDR2 from the germline V gene are GTSNPN and SVGIG (reference sequence). With V trimmed by 3 bases and J by 2 bases, 6 bases remained unmatched. The CDR3 is made up of 15 amino acids. The CDR3: CAWSNRDRATDTQYF. CDR3 DNA: TGTGCCTGGAGCAATCGGGACAGGGCCACAGATACGCAGTATTTT.

The CDR3 here is CATSRARGSSYEQYF. Here the CDR3 DNA reads TGTGCCACCAGCAGAGCACGCGGGAGCTCCTACGAGCAGTACTTC. The rearrangement joins TRBV15 to TRBJ2-7; TRBD2 matches at 7 bases. The germline CDR1 and CDR2 sequences are LNHNV and YYDKDF (reference sequence). Trimming at V came to 1 base and at J to 0 bases, leaving 3 bases not matched to a gene. This CDR3 is built from 15 residues.

The chain combines TRBV5-8 with TRBJ1-1, with TRBD1 matching 7 bases. The CDR3 extends over 15 amino acids. With 3 bases clipped from V and 1 base from J, the junction kept 6 bases outside the gene matches. In germline, CDR1 is SGHTS, CDR2 YDEGEE. In nucleotides, the CDR3 is TGTGCCAGCAGCTCCGACAGGGTGACGAACACTGAAGCTTTCTTT. This codes for CASSSDRVTNTEAFF.

This clone was observed once. The chain joins TRBV2 to TRBJ1-2, with a tentative D call TRBD1 (5 bases). V was pared by 7 bases and J by 4 bases, with 22 bases between. Germline V lookup: CDR1 SNHLY, CDR2 FYNNEI. This CDR3 is 16 amino acids long. The CDR3 sequence: CASNEPGVREPYGYTF. The CDR3, as DNA: TGTGCCAGCAATGAGCCGGGGGTTAGGGAGCCCTATGGCTACACCTTC. The variable domain in full, with the rest retrieved from reference TRBV2 and TRBJ1-2, is EPEVTQTPSHQVTQMGQEVILRCVPISNHLYFYWYRQILGQKVEFLVSFYNNEISEKSEIFDDQFSVERPDGSNFTLKIRSTKLEDSAMYFCASNEPGVREPYGYTFGSGTRLTVV.

The V gene is TRBV7-9, the J gene TRBJ2-1, with a tentative D call TRBD2 (6 bases). Germline CDR1 and CDR2: SEHNR and FQNEAQ (reference sequence). The CDR3 length is 15 residues. V was cut by 6 bases and J by 5 bases, with 17 bases left in between. CDR3 sequence reads: CASRYVSGLNNEQFF. For the CDR3, the DNA is TGTGCCAGCAGGTACGTCTCGGGACTTAACAATGAGCAGTTCTTC.

The genes are TRBV15 and TRBJ1-5; TRBD1 matches at 9 bases. This CDR3 comprises 15 residues. The germline gives CDR1 LNHNV, CDR2 YYDKDF (reference sequence). The trim removed 6 bases at V and 6 bases at J, leaving 9 bases unmatched. This chain's CDR3 is CATRRTGARVQPQHF. CDR3 nucleotides: TGTGCCACCAGGAGGACAGGGGCGAGGGTTCAGCCCCAGCATTTT.

The chain combines TRBV7-2 with TRBJ2-7; 11 nucleotides line up with TRBD2. The CDR3 has 15 residues. J lost 5 bases, V lost 6 bases, and 9 bases had no gene match. CDR1 is SGHTA, CDR2 FQGNSA, per germline. The CDR3 reads CASRRIAGGPHEQYF. The CDR3 bases are TGTGCCAGCAGGAGGATAGCGGGAGGGCCACACGAGCAGTACTTC. Filled out from reference TRBV7-2 and TRBJ2-7, the complete variable domain reads GAGVSQSPSNKVTEKGKDVELRCDPISGHTALYWYRQSLGQGLEFLIYFQGNSAPDKSGLPSDRFSAERTGGSVSTLTIQRTQQEDSAVYLCASRRIAGGPHEQYFGPGTRLTVT.